Presented here are 17 T cell receptor beta chains from one specimen sequenced in a study of blood T cell repertoires in COVID-19. Some clones are missing from TCRdb's copy, which holds only in-frame ones; the method was immunoSEQ multiplex PCR. This repertoire shows around 130,000 clones, more than 90% found once; its top ten account for 3.7%. Material for sequencing was peripheral blood. The source of these receptors is a man between 50 and 59 years old with active COVID-19.

The rearrangement joins TRBV2 to TRBJ2-2, with D possibly matching TRBD2 (6 bases). Trimming shortened V by 8 bases and J by 4 bases, and 11 bases separated the two germline ends. The CDR3 has 13 amino acids. Germline loops: CDR1 SNHLY, CDR2 FYNNEI. CDR3 DNA sequence: TGTGCCAGCCGCGGGGACGGCACCGGGGAGCTGTTTTTT. This encodes CASRGDGTGELFF. Based on the CDR3 plus reference TRBV2 and TRBJ2-2, the full variable domain is EPEVTQTPSHQVTQMGQEVILRCVPISNHLYFYWYRQILGQKVEFLVSFYNNEISEKSEIFDDQFSVERPDGSNFTLKIRSTKLEDSAMYFCASRGDGTGELFFGEGSRLTVL.

The CDR3 protein is CSVVTRGQGEKLFF. CDR3 DNA: TGCAGCGTGGTAACCAGGGGGCAAGGAGAAAAACTGTTTTTT. This chain joins TRBV29-1 and TRBJ1-4; 8 nucleotides match TRBD1. V lost 6 bases and J lost 8; bases outside the gene matches: 11. Germline-derived CDR1 and CDR2 are SQVTM and ANQGSEA. This CDR3 has 14 amino acids.

The V call is TRBV10-1, the J call TRBJ2-3, with D unresolved. This CDR3 region has 14 residues. Per germline, CDR1 WNHNN and CDR2 SYGVQD (reference sequence). Trimming took off 5 bases at V and 3 bases at J, with 12 bases between the two ends. CDR3: CASSLGAKTDTQYF. The CDR3 coding sequence is TGCGCCAGCAGTCTAGGAGCCAAAACAGATACGCAGTATTTT.

This clone was seen a few times. The genes are TRBV13 and TRBJ2-7, with D uncertain. V was shortened by 2 bases and J by 6 bases, with 8 bases between the two germline ends. The CDR3 contains 12 residues. From germline, CDR1 is PRHDT and CDR2 FYEKMQ (reference sequence). The CDR3 protein is CASSLSPGEQYV. The DNA for the CDR3 is TGTGCCAGCAGCTTATCCCCGGGCGAGCAGTACGTC.

The chain uses TRBV3-1 (or the pseudogene TRBV3-2) and TRBJ1-1; maybe TRBD1 (5 bases). Looked up from germline, CDR1 is LGHDT and CDR2 is YNNKEL (reference sequence). This CDR3 spans 14 amino acids. Deletions cut 0 bases from V and 3 bases from J, with 8 bases between. The CDR3 reads CASSQDAGDTEAFF. Written as DNA, the CDR3 is TGTGCCAGCAGCCAAGACGCGGGGGACACTGAAGCTTTCTTT.

The chain uses TRBV24-1 and TRBJ2-3; TRBD1 might be the D (6 bases). Between the trimmed V and J ends, which lost 3 bases and 2 bases, there was a span of 11 bases. CDR1 KGHDR and CDR2 SFDVKD come from the germline V gene. The CDR3 loop spans 15 amino acids. CDR3 amino acids: CATSDTGYNTDTQYF. As DNA, the CDR3 is TGTGCCACCAGTGATACAGGGTATAACACAGATACGCAGTATTTT.

This clone was observed once. The rearrangement joins TRBV9 to TRBJ2-2, with a weak D call TRBD1 (5 bases). Trimming shortened V by 4 bases and J by 0 bases, and 10 bases separated the two germline ends. CDR3 length: 15 amino acids. In germline, CDR1 is SGDLS, CDR2 YYNGEE. The CDR3 loop is CASSPGLTNTGELFF. Written as DNA, the CDR3 is TGTGCCAGCAGCCCAGGGCTTACGAACACCGGGGAGCTGTTTTTT.

This rearrangement joins TRBV19 to TRBJ1-4, with D possibly TRBD1 on 6 matching bases. Between the trimmed V and J ends, which lost 7 bases and 8 bases, there was a span of 23 bases. This CDR3 region has 16 residues. The germline V gene has CDR1 LNHDA and CDR2 SQIVND (reference sequence). The CDR3 here is CASTSRPGHKNEKLFF. The CDR3 DNA sequence: TGTGCCAGTACCAGTCGACCGGGACACAAAAACGAAAAACTGTTTTTT.

The chain combines TRBV2 with TRBJ2-3, with 8 nucleotides matching TRBD2. With V trimmed by 2 bases and J by 0 bases, 1 base remained unmatched. This CDR3 has 15 residues. Germline values: CDR1 SNHLY, CDR2 FYNNEI. The CDR3, as DNA: TGTGCCAGCAGTGAAAGCGGGGGCAGCACAGATACGCAGTATTTT. Protein sequence: CASSESGGSTDTQYF.

This chain uses TRBV2 with TRBJ2-5, with 7 bases identical to TRBD1. There are 13 residues in the CDR3. Looked up from germline, CDR1 is SNHLY and CDR2 is FYNNEI. The trim removed 5 bases at V and 7 bases at J, leaving 7 bases unmatched. The CDR3 here is CASSTRGLGTQYF. DNA of the CDR3: TGTGCCAGCAGTACCAGGGGGTTAGGGACCCAGTACTTC.

The V gene is TRBV5-1, the J gene TRBJ2-1, with a tentative D call TRBD2 (6 bases). This CDR3 region has 13 residues. Between the trimmed V and J ends, which lost 4 bases and 5 bases, there was a span of 10 bases. CDR1 is SGHRS and CDR2 is YFSETQ in the germline V gene. CDR3 in amino acids: CASSRLGNNEQFF. The CDR3 DNA reads as TGCGCCAGCAGCCGACTAGGAAACAATGAGCAGTTCTTC.

This chain links TRBV2 with TRBJ1-1; D gene ambiguous. V was trimmed by 6 bases and J by 1 base, leaving 12 bases between them. Germline values: CDR1 SNHLY, CDR2 FYNNEI. The CDR3 spans 14 residues. The CDR3 DNA reads TGTGCCAGCAGGGCGATTGGAGGGAACACTGAAGCTTTCTTT. Translated, it gives CASRAIGGNTEAFF.

This chain uses TRBV24-1 with TRBJ2-2, with a weak D call TRBD1 (6 bases). Germline-derived CDR1 and CDR2 are KGHDR and SFDVKD. The CDR3 runs to 15 residues. V lost 6 bases, J lost 1 base, and 11 bases lay in between. The CDR3 DNA is TGTGCCACCAGTCGTTCGACAGGGAACACCGGGGAGCTGTTTTTT. As protein: CATSRSTGNTGELFF.

V gene TRBV2 combines with J gene TRBJ2-1; 10 positions agree with TRBD2. V shed 7 bases and J 6 bases; nucleotides not matched to a gene: 6. The CDR3 sequence is 14 residues long. Germline V lookup: CDR1 SNHLY, CDR2 FYNNEI. The CDR3 region has the DNA TGTGCCAGCATCATAGCGGGGGGCGGCAATGAGCAGTTCTTC. This translates into CASIIAGGGNEQFF.

This clone was counted once. The chain combines TRBV7-6 with TRBJ2-3; 9 bases match TRBD2. Unmatched junction bases numbered 7, after V lost 5 bases and J lost 1 base. CDR1 is SGHVS, CDR2 FNYEAQ, per germline. This CDR3 spans 16 amino acids. The CDR3 loop is CASSAAGGPGTDTQYF. Written as DNA, the CDR3 is TGTGCCAGCAGCGCGGCGGGAGGGCCTGGCACAGATACGCAGTATTTT.

V gene TRBV5-4 combines with J gene TRBJ2-7, with TRBD1 matching over 8 bases. V was clipped by 2 bases and J by 0 bases; unmatched bases: 4. The CDR3 length is 15 residues. From germline, CDR1 is SGHNT and CDR2 YYREEE (reference sequence). The CDR3 nucleotides are TGTGCCAGCAGCTTAGGACAGGGTAGCTCCTACGAGCAGTACTTC. It yields the protein CASSLGQGSSYEQYF.

This clone was recorded a few times. This chain links TRBV6-5 with TRBJ1-2, with TRBD1 as a possible D gene (6 bases). The length of the CDR3 is 13 residues. Germline V gene sequence: CDR1 MNHEY, CDR2 SVGAGI. V was cut by 0 bases and J by 8 bases, with 10 bases left in between. CDR3 region: CASSYSIGGGYTF. The CDR3 DNA is TGTGCCAGCAGTTACTCGATTGGGGGCGGCTACACCTTC.